Reported below is one T cell receptor (beta chain). What it binds is unknown. The germline gives CDR1 LNHNV, CDR2 YYDKDF (reference sequence). This CDR3 has 15 residues. V was clipped by 0 bases and J by 4 bases, with 12 bases between them. Sample time point: neoterminal ileum biopsy at postoperative endoscopy, about 6 months after surgery. These data originate in a study of T cell repertoires in ileal Crohn's disease. The study, taken as a whole, reports: Endoscopy was done a median around 7.5 months after surgery.

Using immunoSEQ multiplex PCR, the repertoire was profiled, and TCRdb retains in-frame clones only, with some absent. This table holds 2,700 or so clones, about three quarters found once. The V gene is TRBV15, the J gene TRBJ1-2; D is undetermined. This TCR derives from an adult with Crohn's disease. Sequences were obtained from ileal tissue. CDR3 residues: CATSRDHGIAYGYTF. The CDR3 coding sequence is TGTGCCACCAGCAGAGACCACGGTATCGCCTATGGCTACACCTTC.